This T cell receptor beta chain was identified during a study of blood T cell repertoires in COVID-19. The repertoire was sequenced with immunoSEQ multiplex PCR; TCRdb's copy has only in-frame clones and lacks some. Altogether 180,000 or so clones are present, roughly 90% being singletons, with the ten largest covering roughly 0.77%. The CDR3 totals 15 residues. The V and J ends lost 5 bases and 2 bases, in that order; junction bases with no gene match: 0. Germline CDR1 is SGHVS and CDR2 is FNYEAQ. The chain carries TRBV7-6 and TRBJ2-1, with 13 bases fitting TRBD2. Sequenced material: PBMCs or T cells enriched from blood (not recorded which). The origin of this receptor is a woman aged 18-29 years who had recovered from COVID-19. The CDR3 loop reads CASSGTSGTYNEQFF. The CDR3 DNA reads as TGTGCCAGCAGCGGGACTAGCGGGACCTACAATGAGCAGTTCTTC.